The rows below give T cell receptor beta chains drawn from one sample of a study of T cells after yellow fever vaccination. TCRdb itself ran the 5' RACE reads through MiXCR, one entry per CDR3 protein. The data show about 350,000 distinct CDR3 sequences, about 8.3% seen once. This specimen consisted of PBMCs, obtained approximately 47 days after the first yellow fever vaccination. These receptor sequences come from a man between 18 and 35 years old who received the YFV17D yellow fever vaccine. Both conserved end residues are part of each CDR3. The D gene is left open where the match is weak. Size tells how often a clone was seen (once, few, many) or the class of an expanded clone, and some rows leave it out.

j_call: TRBJ2-5; v_call: TRBV18; d_call: TRBD1; clone_size: .; cdr3_aa: CASSPPGQRQETQYF; cdr3_nt: TGTGCCAGCTCACCACCGGGACAGCGACAAGAGACCCAGTACTTC
j_call: TRBJ2-3; v_call: TRBV6-5; d_call: .; clone_size: many; cdr3_aa: CASSYGRESTDTQYF; cdr3_nt: TGTGCCAGCAGTTACGGGCGGGAAAGCACAGATACGCAGTATTTT
j_call: TRBJ2-2; v_call: TRBV5-1; d_call: .; clone_size: .; cdr3_aa: CASGTVPAGELFF; cdr3_nt: TGCGCCAGCGGGACCGTCCCCGCCGGGGAGCTGTTTTTT
j_call: TRBJ2-1; v_call: TRBV5-1; d_call: TRBD2; clone_size: few; cdr3_aa: CASSFSSGVYNEQFF; cdr3_nt: TGCGCCAGCAGCTTTAGCAGCGGGGTCTACAATGAGCAGTTCTTC
j_call: TRBJ2-3; v_call: TRBV27; d_call: TRBD1; clone_size: .; cdr3_aa: CASSFTGQGSYTQYF; cdr3_nt: TGTGCCAGCAGTTTTACGGGACAGGGATCGTATACGCAGTATTTT
j_call: TRBJ2-2; v_call: TRBV6-2/TRBV6-3; d_call: TRBD2; clone_size: .; cdr3_aa: CASSYSSSGGHFDTGELFF; cdr3_nt: TGTGCCAGCAGTTACTCGAGTAGCGGGGGGCACTTCGACACCGGGGAGCTGTTTTTT
j_call: TRBJ2-2; v_call: TRBV5-1; d_call: .; clone_size: .; cdr3_aa: CASSVTVNTGELFF; cdr3_nt: TGCGCCAGCAGCGTGACAGTTAACACCGGGGAGCTGTTTTTT
j_call: TRBJ1-1; v_call: TRBV7-2; d_call: .; clone_size: many; cdr3_aa: CASSRRDTFEAFF; cdr3_nt: TGTGCCAGCAGCCGACGGGACACCTTTGAAGCTTTCTTT
j_call: TRBJ2-3; v_call: TRBV6-1; d_call: .; clone_size: .; cdr3_aa: CASSEARGDTQYF; cdr3_nt: TGTGCCAGCAGTGAAGCGAGAGGGGATACGCAGTATTTT
j_call: TRBJ2-6; v_call: TRBV9; d_call: .; clone_size: .; cdr3_aa: CASSVGGQVSSGANVLTF; cdr3_nt: TGTGCCAGCAGCGTAGGCGGGCAGGTTAGCTCTGGGGCCAACGTCCTGACTTTC
j_call: TRBJ2-5; v_call: TRBV4-1; d_call: .; clone_size: few; cdr3_aa: CASSQDRFWTQYF; cdr3_nt: TGCGCCAGCAGCCAGGATCGATTTTGGACCCAGTACTTC
j_call: TRBJ1-6; v_call: TRBV12-3/TRBV12-4; d_call: .; clone_size: .; cdr3_aa: CASSPQAGNSPLHF; cdr3_nt: TGTGCCAGCAGCCCCCAGGCCGGGAATTCACCCCTCCACTTT
j_call: TRBJ1-3; v_call: TRBV10-3; d_call: .; clone_size: .; cdr3_aa: CAISMYQGNTIYF; cdr3_nt: TGTGCCATCAGTATGTATCAGGGCAACACCATATATTTT
j_call: TRBJ2-3; v_call: TRBV9; d_call: .; clone_size: .; cdr3_aa: CASSPGGNSPDTQYF; cdr3_nt: TGTGCCAGCAGCCCTGGGGGGAACTCCCCAGATACGCAGTATTTT
j_call: TRBJ2-1; v_call: TRBV7-9; d_call: .; clone_size: few; cdr3_aa: CASSLDRSQRAHEQFF; cdr3_nt: TGTGCCAGCAGCTTAGATCGCTCTCAGAGGGCCCATGAGCAGTTCTTC
j_call: TRBJ1-5; v_call: TRBV29-1; d_call: .; clone_size: many; cdr3_aa: CSVGSGVGPQHF; cdr3_nt: TGCAGCGTGGGATCAGGGGTGGGGCCCCAGCATTTT
j_call: TRBJ1-2; v_call: TRBV4-2; d_call: .; clone_size: few; cdr3_aa: CASSQEKLTGGGYTF; cdr3_nt: TGTGCCAGCAGCCAAGAAAAATTGACAGGCGGAGGCTACACCTTC
j_call: TRBJ1-2; v_call: TRBV5-1; d_call: .; clone_size: once; cdr3_aa: CASSLGRGDYGYTF; cdr3_nt: TGCGCCAGCAGTCTTGGACGGGGGGACTATGGCTACACCTTC
j_call: TRBJ2-3; v_call: TRBV6-1; d_call: TRBD2; clone_size: few; cdr3_aa: CASRTSGVIPTDTQYF; cdr3_nt: TGTGCCAGCAGGACTAGCGGGGTAATTCCCACAGATACGCAGTATTTT
j_call: TRBJ1-1; v_call: TRBV6-1; d_call: .; clone_size: few; cdr3_aa: CASSTQTENTEAFF; cdr3_nt: TGTGCCAGCAGTACCCAGACAGAGAACACTGAAGCTTTCTTT
j_call: TRBJ2-3; v_call: TRBV6-1; d_call: .; clone_size: .; cdr3_aa: CASSRSGTLTDTQYF; cdr3_nt: TGTGCCAGCAGCAGATCCGGGACTCTCACAGATACGCAGTATTTT
j_call: TRBJ2-1; v_call: TRBV20-1; d_call: .; clone_size: few; cdr3_aa: CSAREGNEQFF; cdr3_nt: TGCAGTGCTAGAGAGGGTAATGAGCAGTTCTTC
j_call: TRBJ2-7; v_call: TRBV7-3; d_call: TRBD1; clone_size: many; cdr3_aa: CASSPSGTGAYEQYF; cdr3_nt: TGTGCCAGCAGTCCCTCCGGGACAGGAGCCTACGAGCAGTACTTC
j_call: TRBJ1-1; v_call: TRBV5-4; d_call: .; clone_size: .; cdr3_aa: CASSLGGNRGNTEAFF; cdr3_nt: TGTGCCAGCAGCTTGGGGGGAAACCGGGGGAACACTGAAGCTTTCTTT
j_call: TRBJ1-1; v_call: TRBV6-2/TRBV6-3; d_call: .; clone_size: few; cdr3_aa: CASSVPRGNTEAFF; cdr3_nt: TGTGCCAGCAGTGTCCCACGGGGGAACACTGAAGCTTTCTTT
j_call: TRBJ1-2; v_call: TRBV7-9; d_call: TRBD1; clone_size: few; cdr3_aa: CASSPNDRADGYTF; cdr3_nt: TGTGCCAGCAGCCCCAACGACAGGGCAGATGGCTACACCTTC
j_call: TRBJ1-2; v_call: TRBV7-8; d_call: .; clone_size: few; cdr3_aa: CASTNVGFIVYGYTF; cdr3_nt: TGTGCCAGCACGAATGTGGGGTTTATAGTGTATGGCTACACCTTC
j_call: TRBJ1-1; v_call: TRBV10-3; d_call: .; clone_size: .; cdr3_aa: CAFSSGGAEAFF; cdr3_nt: TGTGCCTTCAGCTCGGGTGGCGCTGAAGCTTTCTTT
j_call: TRBJ2-3; v_call: TRBV3-1; d_call: .; clone_size: many; cdr3_aa: CASSQAAAGHELSTDTQYF; cdr3_nt: TGTGCCAGCAGCCAAGCTGCGGCGGGGCACGAACTAAGCACAGATACGCAGTATTTT
j_call: TRBJ2-5; v_call: TRBV20-1; d_call: TRBD2; clone_size: .; cdr3_aa: CSAIHSGGIQETQYF; cdr3_nt: TGCAGTGCGATCCATAGCGGGGGGATCCAAGAGACCCAGTACTTC
j_call: TRBJ2-5; v_call: TRBV15; d_call: TRBD1; clone_size: .; cdr3_aa: CATSRLGQGAETQYF; cdr3_nt: TGTGCCACCAGCAGACTGGGACAGGGGGCTGAGACCCAGTACTTC
j_call: TRBJ2-7; v_call: TRBV7-6; d_call: .; clone_size: .; cdr3_aa: CASSSRGPQGSGAYEQYF; cdr3_nt: TGTGCCAGCAGCTCAAGAGGGCCTCAGGGGAGTGGTGCCTACGAGCAGTACTTC
j_call: TRBJ2-5; v_call: TRBV4-3; d_call: .; clone_size: .; cdr3_aa: CASSRWFVVGNRQETQYF; cdr3_nt: TGCGCCAGCAGCCGCTGGTTCGTGGTTGGGAACCGACAGGAGACCCAGTACTTC
j_call: TRBJ1-1; v_call: TRBV5-1; d_call: .; clone_size: many; cdr3_aa: CASSLRRGLANTEAFF; cdr3_nt: TGCGCCAGCAGCTTGAGAAGGGGTCTGGCGAACACTGAAGCTTTCTTT
j_call: TRBJ2-5; v_call: TRBV19; d_call: .; clone_size: .; cdr3_aa: CASSPTRQETQYF; cdr3_nt: TGTGCCAGTAGTCCGACTAGACAAGAGACCCAGTACTTC
j_call: TRBJ2-4; v_call: TRBV20-1; d_call: .; clone_size: many; cdr3_aa: CSASAGNKENIQYF; cdr3_nt: TGCAGTGCTAGTGCCGGGAACAAGGAAAACATTCAGTACTTC
j_call: TRBJ2-1; v_call: TRBV29-1; d_call: TRBD2; clone_size: many; cdr3_aa: CSANPSGGTSSYNEQFF; cdr3_nt: TGCAGCGCCAATCCTAGCGGGGGGACGAGCTCCTACAATGAGCAGTTCTTC
j_call: TRBJ2-1; v_call: TRBV12-3/TRBV12-4; d_call: TRBD2; clone_size: few; cdr3_aa: CASSTQTGPSGLAFF; cdr3_nt: TGTGCCAGCAGTACACAAACGGGACCTTCAGGACTAGCGTTCTTC
j_call: TRBJ1-1; v_call: TRBV15; d_call: TRBD1; clone_size: few; cdr3_aa: CATSPDPGGMMNTEAFF; cdr3_nt: TGTGCCACCAGCCCGGACCCAGGGGGAATGATGAACACTGAAGCTTTCTTT
j_call: TRBJ1-6; v_call: TRBV28; d_call: .; clone_size: many; cdr3_aa: CASSLGKSSYNSPLHF; cdr3_nt: TGTGCCAGCAGTTTAGGAAAGAGCTCCTATAATTCACCCCTCCACTTT
j_call: TRBJ2-5; v_call: TRBV7-2; d_call: .; clone_size: .; cdr3_aa: CASSLSAFQETQYF; cdr3_nt: TGTGCCAGCAGCTTAAGCGCGTTCCAAGAGACCCAGTACTTC
j_call: TRBJ1-5; v_call: TRBV6-1; d_call: .; clone_size: few; cdr3_aa: CASSVGRGMHQPQHF; cdr3_nt: TGTGCCAGCAGTGTCGGGAGGGGGATGCATCAGCCCCAGCATTTT
j_call: TRBJ1-1; v_call: TRBV12-3/TRBV12-4; d_call: .; clone_size: many; cdr3_aa: CASSFSGRTEAFF; cdr3_nt: TGTGCCAGCAGTTTTTCGGGGAGAACTGAAGCTTTCTTT
j_call: TRBJ2-2; v_call: TRBV7-2; d_call: .; clone_size: many; cdr3_aa: CASSLYSTGELFF; cdr3_nt: TGTGCCAGCAGCTTATACTCCACCGGGGAGCTGTTTTTT
j_call: TRBJ2-3; v_call: TRBV7-9; d_call: .; clone_size: .; cdr3_aa: CASLTEFTDTQYF; cdr3_nt: TGTGCCAGCCTGACGGAGTTCACAGATACGCAGTATTTT
j_call: TRBJ1-1; v_call: TRBV28; d_call: .; clone_size: few; cdr3_aa: CASSPDWGGTEAFF; cdr3_nt: TGTGCCAGCAGTCCGGATTGGGGCGGGACTGAAGCTTTCTTT
j_call: TRBJ1-1; v_call: TRBV5-1; d_call: .; clone_size: .; cdr3_aa: CASSPRGSAEAFF; cdr3_nt: TGCGCCAGCAGCCCGCGGGGAAGCGCGGAAGCTTTCTTT
j_call: TRBJ2-1; v_call: TRBV4-1; d_call: TRBD2; clone_size: many; cdr3_aa: CASSQEGGAGWEQFF; cdr3_nt: TGCGCCAGCAGCCAAGAGGGAGGGGCTGGGTGGGAGCAGTTCTTC
j_call: TRBJ1-2; v_call: TRBV18; d_call: .; clone_size: few; cdr3_aa: CASSPGGRAYGYTF; cdr3_nt: TGTGCCAGCTCACCAGGCGGGCGGGCCTATGGCTACACCTTC
j_call: TRBJ2-1; v_call: TRBV27; d_call: TRBD2; clone_size: .; cdr3_aa: CASSFPLSGGASANEQFF; cdr3_nt: TGTGCCAGCAGTTTCCCCCTTAGCGGGGGGGCCTCTGCTAATGAGCAGTTCTTC
j_call: TRBJ1-6; v_call: TRBV5-4; d_call: .; clone_size: few; cdr3_aa: CASSYGTETTLLHF; cdr3_nt: TGTGCCAGCAGCTACGGGACCGAAACCACCCTCCTCCACTTT
j_call: TRBJ1-4; v_call: TRBV20-1; d_call: TRBD1; clone_size: .; cdr3_aa: CSARLPGTEEKLFF; cdr3_nt: TGCAGTGCTAGGTTGCCCGGGACAGAGGAAAAACTGTTTTTT
j_call: TRBJ2-5; v_call: TRBV12-3/TRBV12-4; d_call: TRBD2; clone_size: few; cdr3_aa: CASSLGFSGGRETQYF; cdr3_nt: TGTGCCAGCAGTTTAGGTTTCAGCGGGGGTAGAGAGACCCAGTACTTC
j_call: TRBJ1-6; v_call: TRBV6-5; d_call: .; clone_size: .; cdr3_aa: CASSYSTGTTASYNSPLHF; cdr3_nt: TGTGCCAGCAGTTACTCGACCGGGACAACGGCCTCCTATAATTCACCCCTCCACTTT
j_call: TRBJ1-6; v_call: TRBV4-1; d_call: .; clone_size: many; cdr3_aa: CASSPIGREANSPLHF; cdr3_nt: TGCGCCAGCAGCCCCATTGGGAGGGAGGCTAATTCACCCCTCCACTTT
j_call: TRBJ2-3; v_call: TRBV29-1; d_call: .; clone_size: many; cdr3_aa: CSVVGDTQYF; cdr3_nt: TGCAGCGTTGTAGGAGATACGCAGTATTTT
j_call: TRBJ1-4; v_call: TRBV5-1; d_call: .; clone_size: few; cdr3_aa: CASSLGHATNEKLFF; cdr3_nt: TGCGCCAGCAGCTTGGGTCACGCAACTAATGAAAAACTGTTTTTT